A selection of T cell receptor beta chains follows, all from one sample in a study of blood T cell repertoires in COVID-19. Here immunoSEQ multiplex PCR was the method, and the copy in TCRdb shows in-frame clones only, minus some. The sample has 200,000 to 300,000 clones, 65% to 90% seen once. Material: peripheral blood. Source of these receptors: a man aged 35-49 years who had recovered from COVID-19. CDR3s include the opening cysteine and the closing phenylalanine or tryptophan. D genes are given only for firm matches. Part of the rows lack a size; the others show once, few, many or a class for expanded clones.

CDR3 protein,CDR3 DNA,V gene,D gene,J gene,clone size
CASSVGDFLNEQFF,TGTGCCAGCAGCGTAGGAGATTTCCTGAATGAGCAGTTCTTC,TRBV9,NA,TRBJ2-1,NA
CASSLGDRGRRTEAFF,TGTGCCAGCAGCCTTGGGGACAGGGGGCGTAGGACTGAAGCTTTCTTT,TRBV27,TRBD1,TRBJ1-1,NA
CASSIVPGSNQPQHF,TGTGCCAGTAGTATAGTCCCCGGGTCCAATCAGCCCCAGCATTTT,TRBV19,NA,TRBJ1-5,NA
CASLKPNTEAFF,TGTGCCAGCTTGAAGCCGAACACTGAAGCTTTCTTT,TRBV18,NA,TRBJ1-1,once
CASSHRDRVAEQFF,TGTGCCAGCAGCCACCGGGACAGGGTGGCTGAGCAGTTCTTC,TRBV7-2,TRBD1,TRBJ2-1,few
CASSFGQGTYNEQFF,TGCGCCAGCAGCTTCGGACAGGGAACCTACAATGAGCAGTTCTTC,TRBV5-1,TRBD1,TRBJ2-1,NA
CASSPRSAGWLTEAFF,TGTGCCAGCAGCCCCCGATCTGCAGGGTGGTTGACTGAAGCTTTCTTT,TRBV11-3,NA,TRBJ1-1,NA
CASSPGLGAPSNQPQHF,TGTGCCAGTAGTCCGGGATTGGGGGCGCCTAGCAATCAGCCCCAGCATTTT,TRBV19,NA,TRBJ1-5,NA
CASSLRGWNEQFF,TGTGCCAGCAGCTTACGGGGTTGGAATGAGCAGTTCTTC,TRBV5-8,NA,TRBJ2-1,NA
CASSGLGQDSNQPQHF,TGTGCCAGTAGCGGGTTGGGGCAGGATAGCAATCAGCCCCAGCATTTT,TRBV19,NA,TRBJ1-5,NA
CASSEEEGYATEAFF,TGTGCCAGCAGTGAAGAGGAGGGGTACGCCACTGAAGCTTTCTTT,TRBV2,NA,TRBJ1-1,once
CASSPGLAGGLTGELFF,TGTGCCAGCAGCCCGGGACTAGCGGGAGGGCTGACCGGGGAGCTGTTTTTT,TRBV9,TRBD2,TRBJ2-2,NA
CASSFQPAGAGYGYTF,TGTGCCAGCAGCTTCCAACCCGCGGGGGCTGGTTATGGCTACACCTTC,TRBV7-9,NA,TRBJ1-2,once
CSSRVSGGAFF,TGCAGCTCCAGAGTCAGCGGCGGGGCTTTCTTT,TRBV29-1,NA,TRBJ1-1,NA
CASSQTRVGSIPFSDGYTF,TGTGCCAGCAGCCAAACGCGGGTGGGGAGTATTCCCTTTTCGGATGGCTACACCTTC,TRBV14,NA,TRBJ1-2,NA